Presented here are 23 T cell receptor beta chains from one specimen sequenced in a study of blood T cell repertoires in COVID-19. Assay used: immunoSEQ multiplex PCR; TCRdb lists only in-frame clones, some missing. In the table there are some 200,000 clones, under 90% of which are singletons. Sequencing input: peripheral blood. The receptors here all came from a woman older than 75 with COVID-19, enrolled during active disease.

V usage is TRBV2 and J usage is TRBJ1-1, with D perhaps TRBD1 (6 bases). Germline V gene sequence: CDR1 SNHLY, CDR2 FYNNEI. Trimming took 6 bases from V and 7 from J, leaving 18 bases between them. The CDR3 spans 14 residues. CDR3: CASSVNREPSEAFF. The CDR3 bases are TGTGCCAGCAGCGTAAACAGGGAACCCAGTGAAGCTTTCTTT.

CDR3: CATSRDPGDEQFF. For the CDR3, the DNA is TGTGCCACCAGCAGAGATCCAGGGGATGAGCAGTTCTTC. The J gene is TRBJ2-1, the V gene TRBV15, with a weak D call TRBD1 (6 bases). From germline, CDR1 is LNHNV and CDR2 YYDKDF (reference sequence). CDR3 length: 13 residues. Trimming removed 0 bases at V and 8 bases at J, with 8 bases between.

The chain links TRBV7-2 to TRBJ2-3; perhaps TRBD1 as D (5 bases). Trimming left V 4 bases short and J 7 bases short, with 18 bases between. Germline CDR1 reads SGHTA; CDR2 reads FQGNSA. The CDR3 has 15 amino acids. The CDR3 here is CASSSSQLTVNTQYF. CDR3 sequence (DNA): TGTGCCAGCAGCTCGTCCCAACTGACAGTAAATACGCAGTATTTT.

This chain uses TRBV7-9 with TRBJ1-1; 7 nucleotides agree with TRBD1. The trim removed 1 base at V and 13 bases at J, leaving 9 bases unmatched. Germline CDR1 and CDR2: SEHNR and FQNEAQ (reference sequence). The CDR3 spans 13 residues. The CDR3 nucleotides are TGTGCCAGCAGCTTAGTTGGGACAGCGCGGATTTTCTTT. The encoded protein is CASSLVGTARIFF.

This clone was seen only a few times. The V and J genes are TRBV3-1 (or the pseudogene TRBV3-2) and TRBJ1-5; D might be TRBD1 (6 bases). Trimming stripped 2 bases from V and 7 bases from J, with 15 bases between. CDR1 and CDR2 (germline): LGHDT, YNNKEL (reference sequence). The CDR3 is 15 residues long. CDR3: CASSQSQGIGQPQHF. CDR3 nucleotides: TGTGCCAGCAGCCAATCACAGGGAATCGGGCAGCCCCAGCATTTT.

The V and J genes are TRBV6-6 and TRBJ1-2; 9 bases fit TRBD1. The CDR3 covers 14 residues. Germline values: CDR1 MNHNY, CDR2 SVGAGI (reference sequence). V dropped 2 bases and J dropped 8; count of bases not matched to a gene: 6. As DNA, the CDR3 is TGTGCCAGCAGTTACCCGGACAGGGGTTCCGGCTACACCTTC. Its protein product is CASSYPDRGSGYTF.

The chain uses TRBV30 and TRBJ1-1; D is perhaps TRBD1 (6 bases). This CDR3 is 14 amino acids long. V gave up 3 bases and J gave up 2 bases, with 13 bases separating them. The germline V gene has CDR1 GTSNPN and CDR2 SVGIG (reference sequence). The CDR3 reads CAWSRGELNTEAFF. The CDR3 DNA is TGTGCCTGGAGCAGGGGTGAATTAAACACTGAAGCTTTCTTT.

The chain couples TRBV7-8 to TRBJ1-2, with TRBD1 matching 12 bases. J gave up 8 bases and V 5 bases, and 6 bases lay outside the gene matches. Germline V lookup: CDR1 SGHVS, CDR2 FQNEAQ. The CDR3 spans 14 residues. CDR3: CASSPRDRGRGYTF. CDR3 in DNA: TGTGCCAGCAGCCCGCGGGACAGGGGGCGAGGCTACACCTTC. The full variable domain, in which reference TRBV7-8 and TRBJ1-2 provide the parts outside the CDR3, is GAGVSQSPRYKVAKRGQDVALRCDPISGHVSLFWYQQALGQGPEFLTYFQNEAQLDKSGLPSDRFFAERPEGSVSTLKIQRTQQEDSAVYLCASSPRDRGRGYTFGSGTRLTVV.

The chain uses TRBV3-1 (or the pseudogene TRBV3-2) and TRBJ1-5, with TRBD1 matching over 8 bases. CDR3 size: 17 residues. Germline CDR1 LGHDT, CDR2 YNNKEL (reference sequence). V trimming: 0 bases; J trimming: 3 bases; junction bases outside the gene matches: 7. CDR3: CASSQDLGTGINQPQHF. The CDR3 bases are TGTGCCAGCAGCCAAGACCTCGGGACAGGTATCAATCAGCCCCAGCATTTT.

This rearrangement joins TRBV6-5 to TRBJ2-5; the match to TRBD2 covers 7 bases. The DNA end is more similar to TRBJ2-7, so the J call may be wrong. This CDR3 region has 16 residues. Germline values: CDR1 MNHEY, CDR2 SVGAGI. The CDR3 DNA reads TGTGCCAGCAGTTACTCGAGGCGGGGGAGCTCCTACGAGCAGTACTTC. It translates to CASSYSRRGSSYEQYF.

The chain has TRBV5-6 and TRBJ1-2; D possibly corresponds to TRBD1 (5 bases). In germline, CDR1 is SGHDT, CDR2 YYEEEE. The CDR3 extends over 13 amino acids. Trimming pared 4 bases from V and 4 bases from J, leaving 11 bases between. CDR3 sequence reads: CASSPVQGYGYTF. DNA for the CDR3: TGTGCCAGCAGCCCGGTTCAGGGCTATGGCTACACCTTC.

The V call is TRBV5-1, the J call TRBJ1-1; D remains ambiguous. V was clipped by 4 bases and J by 1 base, with 11 bases between them. The CDR3 is 14 amino acids. CDR1 is SGHRS and CDR2 is YFSETQ in the germline V gene. As DNA, the CDR3 is TGCGCCAGCAGCACGACGGCAGGGAACACTGAAGCTTTCTTT. This codes for CASSTTAGNTEAFF.

This rearrangement joins TRBV12-3 or TRBV12-4 to TRBJ1-2; D unclear. Trimming cost V 10 bases and J 1 base, with 13 bases left between them. The CDR3 loop spans 13 amino acids. The CDR3, as DNA: TGTGCCACCCTGATCGGTGGTAACTATGGCTACACCTTC. Its translation: CATLIGGNYGYTF.

This clone showed up just once. J is TRBJ2-5 and V is TRBV7-2; 7 nucleotides align to TRBD2. The V segment lost 4 bases and the J segment 3 bases; nucleotides outside the gene matches: 11. The germline CDR1 and CDR2 sequences are SGHTA and FQGNSA. This CDR3 contains 16 residues. This chain's CDR3 is CASSSSPGLLKETQYF. CDR3 DNA sequence: TGTGCCAGCAGCTCCTCCCCGGGACTACTAAAAGAGACCCAGTACTTC. The whole variable domain, remainder taken from reference TRBV7-2 and TRBJ2-5, is GAGVSQSPSNKVTEKGKDVELRCDPISGHTALYWYRQSLGQGLEFLIYFQGNSAPDKSGLPSDRFSAERTGGSVSTLTIQRTQQEDSAVYLCASSSSPGLLKETQYFGPGTRLLVL.

The genes are TRBV11-3 and TRBJ1-1; tentatively, D is TRBD1 (5 bases). The CDR3 runs 15 residues. Looked up from germline, CDR1 is SGHNT and CDR2 is YENEEA. V shed 4 bases and J shed 1 base, with 13 bases lying between them. CDR3 sequence (DNA): TGTGCCAGCAGCTCCTCTGGACACTCGAACACTGAAGCTTTCTTT. It yields the protein CASSSSGHSNTEAFF.

This rearrangement joins TRBV18 to TRBJ2-5; 10 bases fit TRBD2. With 6 bases clipped from V and 7 bases from J, the junction kept 20 bases outside the gene matches. CDR1 KGHSH and CDR2 LQKENI come from the germline V gene. CDR3 length: 18 residues. CDR3 sequence: CASSSGTSARDQRGTQYF. The CDR3 DNA is TGTGCCAGCTCGTCCGGGACTAGCGCCCGGGACCAACGAGGGACCCAGTACTTC.

The chain joins TRBV29-1 to TRBJ1-4; 7 nucleotides line up with TRBD1. V was clipped by 6 bases and J by 5 bases; unmatched bases: 3. Germline V gene sequence: CDR1 SQVTM, CDR2 ANQGSEA. This CDR3 region has 12 residues. The CDR3 protein is CSVEQGNEKLFF. The CDR3 DNA is TGCAGCGTCGAACAGGGGAATGAAAAACTGTTTTTT.

The chain uses TRBV28 and TRBJ1-4, with D possibly being TRBD1 (5 bases). The CDR3 is 14 residues long. Germline CDR1 and CDR2: MDHEN and SYDVKM. With 0 bases removed from V and 8 bases from J, the gap between germline ends came to 10 bases. CDR3 sequence (DNA): TGTGCCAGCAGTTTATGGCAGGGTAGAGAAAAACTGTTTTTT. Its protein is CASSLWQGREKLFF.

The chain couples TRBV18 to TRBJ1-6; 9 bases agree with TRBD1. This CDR3 is built from 16 residues. The ends lost 6 bases at V and 5 bases at J; junction bases unmatched: 8. CDR1 is KGHSH and CDR2 is LQKENI in the germline V gene. The DNA of the CDR3 is TGTGCCAGCTCGCTATCGACAGGGGGTAATAATTCACCCCTCCACTTT. It translates to CASSLSTGGNNSPLHF.

The chain employs TRBV27 and TRBJ2-7; 10 nucleotides agree with TRBD1. The CDR3 loop spans 15 amino acids. Germline V gene lookup returns CDR1 MNHEY and CDR2 SMNVEV (reference sequence). V dropped 6 bases and J dropped 2; count of bases not matched to a gene: 7. CDR3 amino acids: CASRPSGTGAYEQYF. DNA of the CDR3: TGTGCCAGCAGGCCTTCCGGGACAGGGGCCTACGAGCAGTACTTC.

The chain joins TRBV19 to TRBJ1-2, with TRBD1 matching over 7 bases. Germline loops: CDR1 LNHDA, CDR2 SQIVND (reference sequence). The CDR3 sequence is 12 residues long. After removal of 5 bases from V and 10 bases from J, the junction contained 7 bases not matched to a gene. The CDR3 coding sequence is TGTGCCAGTAGTTTCGGACAGGCTACCTACACCTTC. Translation: CASSFGQATYTF.

The J gene is TRBJ1-2, the V gene TRBV28; D gene unclear. Trimming shortened V by 5 bases and J by 8 bases, and 15 bases separated the two germline ends. Germline V gene data show CDR1 as MDHEN and CDR2 as SYDVKM. The CDR3 spans 13 residues. CDR3 sequence reads: CASSPPARYGYTF. The CDR3 DNA reads TGTGCCAGCAGTCCGCCGGCGAGGTACGGCTACACCTTC.

This chain's CDR3 is CASSQGWAGNQPQHF. CDR3 DNA: TGTGCCAGCAGCCAAGGGTGGGCCGGAAATCAGCCCCAGCATTTT. This sequence joins TRBV3-1 (or the pseudogene TRBV3-2) and TRBJ1-5; D ambiguous. V was cut by 1 base and J by 4 bases, with 11 bases left in between. CDR1 is LGHDT and CDR2 is YNNKEL in the germline V gene (reference sequence). This CDR3 has 15 amino acids.